The 2 T cell receptor beta chains reported below all come from one sample, sequenced in a study of CD8+ T cells in alopecia areata. RNA extraction and reverse transcription yielded cDNA as sequencing template. TCRdb keeps only in-frame clones here, not all; method: immunoSEQ multiplex PCR. Here the sample spans 110,000 or so clones, 58% being singletons. Indicated treatment: oral pan-JAK inhibitor, 5-10 mg twice daily. Here the sequenced sample was CD8+ T cells sorted from blood, taken at week 4, from a patient treated with tofacitinib. All receptors come from a human donor with alopecia areata.

The chain uses TRBV7-6 and TRBJ2-1, with D hard to call. This CDR3 comprises 13 residues. Deletions cut 7 bases from V and 3 bases from J, with 10 bases between. Germline V lookup: CDR1 SGHVS, CDR2 FNYEAQ. CDR3 nucleotide sequence: TGTGCCAGCACCCTAAGCCACTACAATGAGCAGTTCTTC. It codes for CASTLSHYNEQFF.

Only a few counts were recorded for this clone. The chain links TRBV27 to TRBJ1-2; possible D gene TRBD1, 5 bases. Germline V lookup: CDR1 MNHEY, CDR2 SMNVEV (reference sequence). The CDR3 is 13 residues long. Trimming removed 8 bases from V and 4 bases from J, with 14 bases in between. The CDR3 DNA reads TGTGCCAGCCAAGTACCTGGGGCCTATGGCTACACCTTC. Amino acids: CASQVPGAYGYTF.